This is a list of T cell receptor beta chains from one sample in a study of shared T cell receptors in the human thymus. Some clones are missing from TCRdb's copy, which holds only in-frame ones; the method was immunoSEQ multiplex PCR. The sample holds hundreds of thousands of clones, roughly 90% seen once. The sample was also reused in another study, on human thymus T cells.

The sequencing sample was made of thymocytes. Source of these receptors: a boy younger than two with a congenital heart defect. Both conserved end residues are part of each CDR3. D genes are given only for firm matches. Rows may omit the clone size; those that give it use once, few, many or a size class.

clone_size	d_call	v_call	j_call	cdr3_aa	cdr3_nt
-	-	TRBV19	TRBJ1-4	CASSIGVRRTNEKLFF	TGTGCCAGTAGTATAGGAGTCCGGAGAACTAATGAAAAACTGTTTTTT
-	TRBD2	TRBV2	TRBJ2-5	CASSEIPLAAREATQYF	TGTGCCAGCAGTGAAATCCCTCTAGCGGCTAGGGAAGCGACCCAGTACTTC
-	TRBD1	TRBV5-1	TRBJ2-1	CASSLPGQGNNEQFF	TGCGCCAGCAGCTTGCCGGGACAGGGGAACAATGAGCAGTTCTTC
-	TRBD2	TRBV5-5	TRBJ2-7	CASSLYLAGNYEQYF	TGTGCCAGCAGCTTGTACCTAGCGGGGAACTACGAGCAGTACTTC
-	-	TRBV4-1	TRBJ2-7	CASSQEAGNGYEQYF	TGCGCCAGCAGCCAAGAGGCAGGGAACGGGTACGAGCAGTACTTC
-	TRBD2	TRBV7-9	TRBJ2-7	CASRSGSHEQYF	TGTGCCAGCAGAAGCGGGAGTCACGAGCAGTACTTC
-	-	TRBV2	TRBJ2-7	CASSEAKFEQYF	TGTGCCAGCAGTGAAGCCAAATTCGAGCAGTACTTC
-	-	TRBV25-1	TRBJ2-7	CASSGRQGHLYEQYF	TGTGCCAGCAGTGGCCGTCAGGGACACCTCTACGAGCAGTACTTC
-	-	TRBV27	TRBJ2-7	CARTRYEQYF	TGTGCCAGGACTCGCTACGAGCAGTACTTC
once	TRBD2	TRBV9	TRBJ2-1	CASSASPSGTPYNEQFF	TGTGCCAGCAGCGCTTCGCCAAGCGGGACCCCCTACAATGAGCAGTTCTTC
few	-	TRBV11-2	TRBJ2-7	CASSLTDVENFPSYEQYF	TGTGCCAGCAGCTTAACAGACGTCGAGAACTTTCCCTCCTACGAGCAGTACTTC
-	TRBD1	TRBV7-2	TRBJ2-7	CASSRKGQNNYEQYF	TGTGCCAGCAGCCGAAAGGGACAGAACAATTACGAGCAGTACTTC
-	-	TRBV5-6	TRBJ1-5	CASSLGGENQPQHF	TGTGCCAGCAGCTTGGGGGGGGAGAATCAGCCCCAGCATTTT
-	TRBD1	TRBV29-1	TRBJ2-7	CSANKRDRGSYEQYF	TGCAGCGCTAACAAACGCGACAGGGGATCCTACGAGCAGTACTTC
-	-	TRBV2	TRBJ1-1	CATEVDTEAFF	TGTGCCACTGAGGTGGACACTGAAGCTTTCTTT
-	TRBD1	TRBV25-1	TRBJ1-2	CASSECEDRLLYGYTF	TGTGCCAGCAGTGAATGTGAGGACAGGCTCCTCTATGGCTACACCTTC
-	TRBD2	TRBV27	TRBJ2-1	CASSSRGLADTNEQFF	TGTGCCAGCAGTTCCCGGGGACTAGCGGATACCAATGAGCAGTTCTTC
-	TRBD2	TRBV15	TRBJ2-3	CATSRDRGRTRIGTDTQYF	TGTGCCACCAGCAGAGATCGGGGGAGGACTAGAATCGGCACAGATACGCAGTATTTT
-	-	TRBV10-2	TRBJ2-3	CASSNLTDTQYF	TGCGCCAGCAGTAATCTCACAGATACGCAGTATTTT
-	TRBD2	TRBV2	TRBJ2-1	CASSHLAGGPSSYNEQFF	TGTGCCAGCAGCCACCTAGCGGGAGGGCCAAGCTCCTACAATGAGCAGTTCTTC
-	TRBD2	TRBV30	TRBJ2-7	CAWTPRGGRGHEQYF	TGTGCCTGGACTCCTCGGGGGGGTAGGGGCCACGAGCAGTACTTC
-	-	TRBV5-3	TRBJ2-2	CARSPRGDRNTGELFF	TGTGCCAGAAGCCCCCGCGGTGACCGGAACACCGGGGAGCTGTTTTTT
-	-	TRBV5-1	TRBJ1-4	CASSWGDGNEKLFF	TGCGCCAGCAGCTGGGGGGACGGGAATGAAAAACTGTTTTTT
-	-	TRBV5-4	TRBJ2-7	CASSSGLPSSYEQYF	TGTGCCAGCAGCTCCGGACTCCCTAGCTCCTACGAGCAGTACTTC
few	TRBD1	TRBV18	TRBJ1-3	CASFSDRRDRVADSGNTIYF	TGTGCCAGCTTCTCAGATAGGCGGGACAGGGTTGCAGACTCTGGAAACACCATATATTTT
-	-	TRBV7-9	TRBJ2-2	CASSPHRAEYTGELFF	TGTGCCAGCAGCCCCCACAGGGCCGAGTACACCGGGGAGCTGTTTTTT
-	TRBD2	TRBV28	TRBJ2-1	CASRPTSGRHDEQFF	TGTGCCAGCAGACCGACTAGCGGGAGACATGATGAGCAGTTCTTC
once	-	TRBV30	TRBJ1-2	CAWGGEKPNYGYTF	TGTGCCTGGGGGGGGGAAAAGCCTAACTATGGCTACACCTTC
-	-	TRBV28	TRBJ2-7	CASSLRDISYEQYF	TGTGCCAGCAGTTTAAGGGACATATCCTACGAGCAGTACTTC
-	-	TRBV7-6	TRBJ2-1	CASSLGGKPNNEQFF	TGTGCCAGCAGCTTAGGTGGTAAACCTAACAATGAGCAGTTCTTC
few	TRBD2	TRBV30	TRBJ2-2	CAWSVLGEGQNTGELFF	TGTGCCTGGAGTGTATTGGGGGAGGGCCAAAACACCGGGGAGCTGTTTTTT